This T cell receptor beta chain was sequenced in a study of memory CD4+ T cells and cytomegalovirus serostatus. Overall study context: Healthy Belgian adult donors included 9 or 10 CMV-positive and some 23 CMV-negative people.

Single viable CD3+CD4+CD8-CD45RO+ cells were sorted as the memory CD4+ T cells. CD4+ T cells were isolated by positive magnetic selection. The germline V and J ends were trimmed by 3 bases and 6 bases, with 12 bases remaining between them. This CDR3 region has 13 residues. Per germline, CDR1 GTSNPN and CDR2 SVGIG (reference sequence). Assay used: immunoSEQ multiplex PCR; TCRdb lists only in-frame clones, some missing. The table includes approximately 50,000 clones, 70% to 80% detected once. The clonotype was recovered from an adult in good health and CMV-seropositive. The chain has TRBV30 and TRBJ1-5, with TRBD1 as a possible D gene (5 bases). The specimen was memory CD4+ T cells from blood. The CDR3 protein is CAWRGDLSQPQHF. The DNA of the CDR3 is TGTGCCTGGAGGGGGGACCTTTCTCAGCCCCAGCATTTT.